One and the same sample provided the 7 T cell receptor beta chains below, sequenced in a study of patients and donors after allogeneic stem cell transplantation. TCRdb reprocessed the RT-PCR reads via MiXCR and lists one record per CDR3 protein. Among approximately 150,000 distinct CDR3 sequences listed, approximately 35% were seen once. Specimen: blood, either unsorted or a sorted T cell fraction (not recorded which). These TCRs come from a human donor who was either an allogeneic HSCT recipient or a stem cell or donor lymphocyte infusion donor (not recorded which). It is not recorded whose cells these are; they may come from a transplant donor.

The table lists this clonotype with many counts. The chain carries TRBV12-3 or TRBV12-4 and TRBJ1-6; 8 nucleotides agree with TRBD1. V gave up 6 bases and J gave up 11 bases; unmatched junction bases: 3. This CDR3 region has 12 residues. In DNA form, the CDR3 reads TGTGCCAGCAGCTCGACAGGGGCACCCCTCCACTTT. This gives the protein CASSSTGAPLHF.

The V gene is TRBV18, the J gene TRBJ1-2, with D tentatively TRBD1 (5 bases). Trimming removed 3 bases from V and 6 bases from J, with 8 bases in between. In germline, CDR1 is KGHSH, CDR2 LQKENI. This CDR3 comprises 12 residues. The CDR3 DNA follows: TGTGCCAGCTCACCCAGGGATGATGGCTACACCTTC. This gives the protein CASSPRDDGYTF. The variable domain in full, completed from reference TRBV18 and TRBJ1-2, reads NAGVMQNPRHLVRRRGQEARLRCSPMKGHSHVYWYRQLPEEGLKFMVYLQKENIIDESGMPKERFSAEFPKEGPSILRIQQVVRGDSAAYFCASSPRDDGYTFGSGTRLTVV.

DNA of the CDR3: TGTGCCAGCAGCAGCGGGGCGAGCGGGGCCATCTACTACGAGCAGTACTTC. Protein: CASSSGASGAIYYEQYF. V gene TRBV6-2 or TRBV6-3 combines with J gene TRBJ2-7; 7 nucleotides align to TRBD2. CDR3 length: 17 residues. CDR1 and CDR2 (germline): MNHEY, SVGEGT. V lost 6 bases and J lost 3; bases outside the gene matches: 17.

The rearrangement links TRBV5-1 to TRBJ1-1, with 10 bases identical to TRBD1. CDR3 length: 18 amino acids. Germline CDR1 is SGHRS and CDR2 is YFSETQ. Germline trimming cut 3 bases from V and 3 bases from J; bases unmatched to any gene: 14. The CDR3 here is CASSSGTGTGAVDTEAFF. CDR3 bases: TGCGCCAGCAGCTCAGGAACCGGGACAGGGGCCGTAGACACTGAAGCTTTCTTT.

The rearrangement links TRBV9 to TRBJ1-2; 7 nucleotides match TRBD1. Germline CDR1 is SGDLS and CDR2 is YYNGEE. The CDR3 has 13 residues. The V and J ends lost 0 bases and 6 bases, in that order; junction bases with no gene match: 2. The CDR3 spells CASSVGQGDGYTF. CDR3 in DNA: TGTGCCAGCAGCGTAGGGCAGGGGGATGGCTACACCTTC.

This clonotype was counted a few times. V usage is TRBV5-1 and J usage is TRBJ1-2; perhaps TRBD1 as D (5 bases). The CDR3 is 16 residues long. The germline V gene encodes CDR1 SGHRS and CDR2 YFSETQ. Trimming pared 0 bases from V and 7 bases from J, leaving 19 bases between. CDR3 loop: CASSLDRRGPGGGYTF. The CDR3 coding sequence is TGCGCCAGCAGCTTGGATCGTCGCGGTCCGGGGGGTGGCTACACCTTC.

This clonotype was recorded once. The DNA of the CDR3 is TGTGCCAGCAGCTTAGGGCAGGCCACTGAAGCTTTCTTT. Residues: CASSLGQATEAFF. The chain uses TRBV7-2 and TRBJ1-1; D not certain. The CDR3 totals 13 residues. V dropped 1 base and J dropped 4 bases, with 7 bases sitting between them. Germline CDR1 and CDR2: SGHTA and FQGNSA.